Each of the 18 T cell receptor beta chains below was sequenced from the same sample in a study of cytomegalovirus exposure and HLA in healthy donors. PCR used 60 Vbeta primers and 13 Jbeta primers. Clones were read by immunoSEQ multiplex PCR, and TCRdb kept only the in-frame ones, dropping some. The table records some 80,000 clones, under 80% of them present only once. The sample was PBMCs. Receptors were obtained from a man between 18 and 29 years old in good health and CMV-seropositive.

DNA for the CDR3: TGTGCCAGTACCCCGACAGCTAACTTTAACTATGGCTACACCTTC. Its protein is CASTPTANFNYGYTF. The chain uses TRBV19 and TRBJ1-2; D may be TRBD1 (5 bases). The germline V gene encodes CDR1 LNHDA and CDR2 SQIVND (reference sequence). Trimming took off 7 bases at V and 1 base at J, with 16 bases between the two ends. This CDR3 has 15 amino acids.

The CDR3 DNA follows: TGTGCCAGCTCAGTTTCAGATGGCTACACCTTC. Translation: CASSVSDGYTF. The chain couples TRBV18 to TRBJ1-2; the D is unclear. Trimming cost V 5 bases and J 6 bases, with 7 bases left between them. This CDR3 comprises 11 residues. Germline CDR1 reads KGHSH; CDR2 reads LQKENI.

This rearrangement joins TRBV5-6 to TRBJ2-3, with D maybe TRBD1 (5 bases). Germline assignment: CDR1 SGHDT and CDR2 YYEEEE. The CDR3 sequence is 13 residues long. V lost 4 bases, J lost 6 bases, and 12 bases lay in between. DNA for the CDR3: TGTGCCAGCAGCCAGGGTAATCCCGATACGCAGTATTTT. The encoded protein is CASSQGNPDTQYF. The whole variable domain, remainder taken from reference TRBV5-6 and TRBJ2-3, is DAGVTQSPTHLIKTRGQQVTLRCSPKSGHDTVSWYQQALGQGPQFIFQYYEEEERQRGNFPDRFSGHQFPNYSSELNVNALLLGDSALYLCASSQGNPDTQYFGPGTRLTVL.

The V and J genes are TRBV5-1 and TRBJ2-7; TRBD2 might be the D (6 bases). Trimming cost V 1 base and J 3 bases, with 8 bases left between them. This CDR3 has 13 residues. Germline V CDR1 and CDR2: SGHRS, YFSETQ. The CDR3 is CASSLPGVYEQYF. The CDR3 DNA sequence: TGCGCCAGCAGCTTGCCGGGAGTCTACGAGCAGTACTTC. The whole variable domain, filled in from reference TRBV5-1 and TRBJ2-7, reads KAGVTQTPRYLIKTRGQQVTLSCSPISGHRSVSWYQQTPGQGLQFLFEYFSETQRNKGNFPGRFSGRQFSNSRSEMNVSTLELGDSALYLCASSLPGVYEQYFGPGTRLTVT.

The V call is TRBV20-1, the J call TRBJ1-4; D call uncertain. This CDR3 region has 11 residues. Germline V CDR1 and CDR2: DFQATT, SNEGSKA (reference sequence). The V gene lost 3 bases and the J gene lost 10 bases, with 9 bases spanning the gap. The DNA for the CDR3 is TGCAGTGCTAGGAGTACAGTAAAACTGTTTTTT. The encoded protein is CSARSTVKLFF.

This clone occurred a few times. V gene TRBV9 combines with J gene TRBJ2-7, with TRBD2 matching over 7 bases. Germline V CDR1 and CDR2: SGDLS, YYNGEE. With 0 bases clipped from V and 7 bases from J, the junction kept 7 bases outside the gene matches. The CDR3 runs to 14 residues. CDR3: CASSVGDYSREQYF. The DNA of the CDR3 is TGTGCCAGCAGCGTAGGGGACTACTCTAGGGAGCAGTACTTC.

V usage is TRBV5-8 and J usage is TRBJ2-7; D is uncertain. The germline gives CDR1 SGHTS, CDR2 YDEGEE. The CDR3 length is 12 residues. Trimming removed 7 bases at V and 1 base at J, with 9 bases between. The CDR3 nucleotides read TGTGCCAGCGGGCGCACTTCCTACGAGCAGTACTTC. It translates to CASGRTSYEQYF. Supplemented by reference TRBV5-8 and TRBJ2-7, the full variable domain reads EAGVTQSPTHLIKTRGQQATLRCSPISGHTSVYWYQQALGLGLQFLLWYDEGEERNRGNFPPRFSGRQFPNYSSELNVNALELEDSALYLCASGRTSYEQYFGPGTRLTVT.

The genes are TRBV28 and TRBJ2-7; 9 bases line up with TRBD1. From germline, CDR1 is MDHEN and CDR2 SYDVKM. With V trimmed by 4 bases and J by 8 bases, 3 bases remained unmatched. The CDR3 length is 12 residues. CDR3 sequence: CASSSGTGKQYF. CDR3 nucleotide sequence: TGTGCCAGCAGTTCAGGGACAGGGAAGCAGTACTTC.

The V and J genes are TRBV5-6 and TRBJ1-1; D gene unclear. V shed 2 bases and J shed 1 base, with 6 bases lying between them. This CDR3 region has 13 residues. CDR1 SGHDT and CDR2 YYEEEE come from the germline V gene. The CDR3 region is CASSLRENTEAFF. The CDR3 bases are TGTGCCAGCAGCTTACGGGAGAACACTGAAGCTTTCTTT.

This clone was counted between two and nine times. The chain uses TRBV9 and TRBJ1-1; TRBD1 matches at 9 bases. The CDR3 has 15 amino acids. Trimming took 4 bases from V and 4 from J; bases not matched to a gene: 8. The V gene's germline CDR1 is SGDLS and CDR2 YYNGEE. CDR3 nucleotide sequence: TGTGCCAGCAGCCCGCCTGGACAGGGGCTCACTGAAGCTTTCTTT. The encoded protein is CASSPPGQGLTEAFF. Drawing the rest from reference TRBV9 and TRBJ1-1, the complete variable domain is DSGVTQTPKHLITATGQRVTLRCSPRSGDLSVYWYQQSLDQGLQFLIQYYNGEERAKGNILERFSAQQFPDLHSELNLSSLELGDSALYFCASSPPGQGLTEAFFGQGTRLTVV.

The chain links TRBV28 to TRBJ2-7; D remains ambiguous. V lost 6 bases, J lost 2 bases, and 11 bases lay in between. Germline lookup yields CDR1 MDHEN and CDR2 SYDVKM. The CDR3 is 13 residues long. The CDR3 is CASSQVRPYEQYF. CDR3 DNA: TGTGCCAGCAGCCAGGTTCGCCCCTACGAGCAGTACTTC. Supplemented by reference TRBV28 and TRBJ2-7, the full variable domain reads DVKVTQSSRYLVKRTGEKVFLECVQDMDHENMFWYRQDPGLGLRLIYFSYDVKMKEKGDIPEGYSVSREKKERFSLILESASTNQTSMYLCASSQVRPYEQYFGPGTRLTVT.

The genes are TRBV4-1 and TRBJ2-1; tentatively, D is TRBD1 (6 bases). With 4 bases removed from V and 5 bases from J, the gap between germline ends came to 15 bases. Germline assignment: CDR1 MGHRA and CDR2 YSYEKL. There are 15 residues in the CDR3. This CDR3 is CASSLSGQMNNEQFF. The CDR3 DNA sequence: TGCGCCAGCAGCCTCTCTGGACAGATGAACAATGAGCAGTTCTTC.

This clone was recorded only once. The rearrangement joins TRBV28 to TRBJ1-1, with a tentative D call TRBD1 (5 bases). Trimming took off 1 base at V and 5 bases at J, with 5 bases between the two ends. The CDR3 has 12 residues. Germline lookup yields CDR1 MDHEN and CDR2 SYDVKM. CDR3 sequence (DNA): TGTGCCAGCAGTTTATCAGGGACTGAAGCTTTCTTT. Amino acid sequence: CASSLSGTEAFF.

This chain links TRBV6-4 with TRBJ2-2, with TRBD2 identical over 10 bases. CDR1 is MRHNA, CDR2 SNTAGT, per germline. CDR3 length: 14 amino acids. V was pared by 11 bases and J by 7 bases, with 10 bases of the junction left unmatched. The CDR3 loop is CAHLSGRMVGELFF. Written as DNA, the CDR3 is TGTGCCCACCTTAGCGGGAGGATGGTCGGGGAGCTGTTTTTT.

The chain joins TRBV25-1 to TRBJ2-7; D is perhaps TRBD1 (6 bases). CDR1 is MGHDK and CDR2 is SYGVNS in the germline V gene. The CDR3 loop spans 13 amino acids. V was pared by 6 bases and J by 0 bases, with 9 bases between. This CDR3 is CASRTDSSYEQYF. The CDR3 nucleotides read TGTGCCAGCAGGACGGACAGCTCCTACGAGCAGTACTTC.

A word on this clone: The junction departs from the called germline gene at one end, perhaps through a read error. The V call is TRBV7-7, the J call TRBJ2-1, with 7 bases aligning to TRBD2. Germline V gene lookup returns CDR1 SSHAT and CDR2 FNYEAQ (reference sequence). The CDR3 contains 15 residues. This CDR3 is CASSSGGGSNDEQFF. As DNA, the CDR3 is TGTGCTAGCAGCTCAGGTGGCGGGAGCAACGATGAGCAGTTCTTC.

This chain joins TRBV5-6 and TRBJ2-7; the match to TRBD1 covers 8 bases. V shed 4 bases and J 6 bases; nucleotides not matched to a gene: 6. Germline V CDR1 and CDR2: SGHDT, YYEEEE. The CDR3 loop spans 13 amino acids. CDR3 DNA: TGTGCCAGCAGCCATCCGACAGGGGTCGAGCAGTACTTC. Its protein product is CASSHPTGVEQYF.

Only one count was recorded for this clone. The chain joins TRBV28 to TRBJ2-6; 8 nucleotides agree with TRBD1. The germline CDR1 and CDR2 sequences are MDHEN and SYDVKM. CDR3 length: 16 amino acids. V lost 3 bases and J lost 4; bases outside the gene matches: 5. This CDR3 reads CASSLPQGAGANVLTF. The CDR3 region has the DNA TGTGCCAGCAGTTTGCCGCAGGGGGCAGGGGCCAACGTCCTGACTTTC.